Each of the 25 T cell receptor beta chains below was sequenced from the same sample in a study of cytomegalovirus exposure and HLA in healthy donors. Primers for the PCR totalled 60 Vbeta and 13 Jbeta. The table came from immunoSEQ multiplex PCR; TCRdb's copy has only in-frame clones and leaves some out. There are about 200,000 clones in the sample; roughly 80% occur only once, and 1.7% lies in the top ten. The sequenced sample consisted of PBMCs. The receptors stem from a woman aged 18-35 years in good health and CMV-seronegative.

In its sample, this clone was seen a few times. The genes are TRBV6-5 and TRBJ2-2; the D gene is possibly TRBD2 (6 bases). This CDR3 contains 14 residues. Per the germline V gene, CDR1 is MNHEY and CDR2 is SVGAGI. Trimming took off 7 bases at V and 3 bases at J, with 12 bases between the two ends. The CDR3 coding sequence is TGTGCCAGCACCTCCCAGCGGGACACCGGGGAGCTGTTTTTT. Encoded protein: CASTSQRDTGELFF.

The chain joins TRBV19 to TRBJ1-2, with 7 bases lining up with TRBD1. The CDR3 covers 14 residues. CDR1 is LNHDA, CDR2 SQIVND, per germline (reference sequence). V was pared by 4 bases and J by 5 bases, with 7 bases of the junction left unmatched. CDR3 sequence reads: CASSRDSSLYGYTF. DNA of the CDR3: TGTGCCAGTAGTAGGGACAGTTCCCTTTATGGCTACACCTTC.

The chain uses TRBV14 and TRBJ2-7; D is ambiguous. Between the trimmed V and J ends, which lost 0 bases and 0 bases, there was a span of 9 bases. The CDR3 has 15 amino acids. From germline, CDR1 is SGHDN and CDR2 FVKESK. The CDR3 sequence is CASSQDMSPSYEQYF. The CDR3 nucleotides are TGTGCCAGCAGCCAAGATATGTCCCCCTCCTACGAGCAGTACTTC.

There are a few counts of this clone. The CDR3 loop reads CASSSGLGGDEQYV. The CDR3 DNA reads as TGTGCCAGCAGCTCGGGACTAGGGGGCGATGAGCAGTACGTC. This chain joins TRBV6-5 and TRBJ2-7; D perhaps matches TRBD2 (8 bases). Trimming pared 6 bases from V and 7 bases from J, leaving 19 bases between. The CDR3 is 14 amino acids. Germline V CDR1 and CDR2: MNHEY, SVGAGI.

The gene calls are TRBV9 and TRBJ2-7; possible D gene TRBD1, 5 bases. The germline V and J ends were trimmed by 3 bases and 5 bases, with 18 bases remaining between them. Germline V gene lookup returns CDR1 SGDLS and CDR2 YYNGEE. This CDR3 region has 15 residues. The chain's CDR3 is CASSADDSYLDEQYF. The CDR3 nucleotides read TGTGCCAGCAGCGCCGACGACAGTTACCTCGACGAGCAGTACTTC.

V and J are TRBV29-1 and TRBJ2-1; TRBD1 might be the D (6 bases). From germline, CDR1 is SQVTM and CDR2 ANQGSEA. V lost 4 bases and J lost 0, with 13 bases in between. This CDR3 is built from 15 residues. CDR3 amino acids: CSVGGPTTSYNEQFF. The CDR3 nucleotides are TGCAGCGTTGGGGGGCCCACGACCTCCTACAATGAGCAGTTCTTC.

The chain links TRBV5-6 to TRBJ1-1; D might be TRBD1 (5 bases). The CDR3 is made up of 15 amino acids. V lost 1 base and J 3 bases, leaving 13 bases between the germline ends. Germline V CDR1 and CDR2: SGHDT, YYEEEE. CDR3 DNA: TGTGCCAGCAGCTTGTTAGGAGGAGGGGACACTGAAGCTTTCTTT. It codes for CASSLLGGGDTEAFF.

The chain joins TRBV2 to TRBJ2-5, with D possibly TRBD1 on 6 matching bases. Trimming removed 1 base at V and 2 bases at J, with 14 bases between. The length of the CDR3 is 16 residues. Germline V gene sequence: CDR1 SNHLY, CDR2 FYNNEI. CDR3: CASSEGGGPKQETQYF. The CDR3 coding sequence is TGTGCCAGCAGTGAAGGAGGGGGACCGAAACAAGAGACCCAGTACTTC.

The chain's CDR3 is CASNRDSENYGYTF. The CDR3 DNA reads TGTGCCAGCAACCGGGACAGCGAAAACTATGGCTACACCTTC. The J gene is TRBJ1-2, the V gene TRBV28; 7 nucleotides match TRBD1. The CDR3 contains 14 residues. The V gene's germline CDR1 is MDHEN and CDR2 SYDVKM. J lost 2 bases, V lost 7 bases, and 7 bases had no gene match.

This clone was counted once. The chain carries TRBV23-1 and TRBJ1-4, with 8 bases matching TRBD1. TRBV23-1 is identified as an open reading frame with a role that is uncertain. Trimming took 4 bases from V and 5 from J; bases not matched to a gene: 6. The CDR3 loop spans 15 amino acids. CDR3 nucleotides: TGCGCCAGCAGTCTGCCGAGACAGGGGAATGAAAAACTGTTTTTT. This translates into CASSLPRQGNEKLFF.

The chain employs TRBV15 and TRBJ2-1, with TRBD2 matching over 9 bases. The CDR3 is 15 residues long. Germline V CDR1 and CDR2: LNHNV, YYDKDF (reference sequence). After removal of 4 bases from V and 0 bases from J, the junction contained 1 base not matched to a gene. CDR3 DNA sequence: TGTGCCACCAGCACTAGCGGGAACTCCTACAATGAGCAGTTCTTC. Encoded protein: CATSTSGNSYNEQFF.

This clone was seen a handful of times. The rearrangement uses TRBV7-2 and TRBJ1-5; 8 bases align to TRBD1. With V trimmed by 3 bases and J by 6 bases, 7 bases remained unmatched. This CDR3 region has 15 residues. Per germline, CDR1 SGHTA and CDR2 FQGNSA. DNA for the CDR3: TGTGCCAGCAGCTTGGAACCAGGGGGCCGTCAGCCCCAGCATTTT. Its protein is CASSLEPGGRQPQHF.

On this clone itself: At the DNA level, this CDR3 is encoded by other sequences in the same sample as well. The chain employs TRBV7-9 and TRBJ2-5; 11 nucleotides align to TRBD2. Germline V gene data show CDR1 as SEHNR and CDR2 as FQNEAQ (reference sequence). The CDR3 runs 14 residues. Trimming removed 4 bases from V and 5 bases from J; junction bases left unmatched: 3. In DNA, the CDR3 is TGTGCCAGCAGCTCCCGGACTAGCGGGGAGACCCAGTACTTC. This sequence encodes CASSSRTSGETQYF.

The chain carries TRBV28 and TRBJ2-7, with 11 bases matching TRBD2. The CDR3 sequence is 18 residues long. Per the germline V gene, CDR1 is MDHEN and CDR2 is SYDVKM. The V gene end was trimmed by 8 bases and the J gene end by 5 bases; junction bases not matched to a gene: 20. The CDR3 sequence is CASGPRASGRPPGDEQYF. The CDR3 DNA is TGTGCCAGCGGCCCCAGGGCTAGCGGGAGGCCCCCGGGGGACGAGCAGTACTTC.

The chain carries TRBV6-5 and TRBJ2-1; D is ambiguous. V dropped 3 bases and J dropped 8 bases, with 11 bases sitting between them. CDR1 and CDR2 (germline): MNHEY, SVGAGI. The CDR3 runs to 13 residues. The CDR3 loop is CASSYVIFDEQFF. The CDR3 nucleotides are TGTGCCAGCAGTTATGTAATTTTCGATGAGCAGTTCTTC.

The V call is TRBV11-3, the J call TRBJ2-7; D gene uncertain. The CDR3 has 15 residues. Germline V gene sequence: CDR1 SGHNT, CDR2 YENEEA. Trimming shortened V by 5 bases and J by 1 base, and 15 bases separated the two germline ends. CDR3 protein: CASSPQAAPSYEQYV. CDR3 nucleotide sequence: TGTGCCAGCAGCCCTCAGGCTGCTCCTTCCTACGAGCAGTACGTC.

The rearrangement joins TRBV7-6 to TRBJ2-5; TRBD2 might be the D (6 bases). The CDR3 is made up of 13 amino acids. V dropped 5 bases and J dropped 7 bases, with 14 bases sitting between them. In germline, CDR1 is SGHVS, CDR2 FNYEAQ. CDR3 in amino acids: CASSGTGLRTQYF. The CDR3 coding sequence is TGTGCCAGCAGCGGGACTGGCCTCAGGACCCAGTACTTC.

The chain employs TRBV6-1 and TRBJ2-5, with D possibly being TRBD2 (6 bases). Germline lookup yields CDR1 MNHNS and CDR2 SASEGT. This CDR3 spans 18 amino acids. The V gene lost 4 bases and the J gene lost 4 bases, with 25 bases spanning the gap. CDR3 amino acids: CASSVIMGWGENGETQYF. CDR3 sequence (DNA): TGTGCCAGCAGTGTCATCATGGGTTGGGGGGAAAATGGAGAGACCCAGTACTTC.

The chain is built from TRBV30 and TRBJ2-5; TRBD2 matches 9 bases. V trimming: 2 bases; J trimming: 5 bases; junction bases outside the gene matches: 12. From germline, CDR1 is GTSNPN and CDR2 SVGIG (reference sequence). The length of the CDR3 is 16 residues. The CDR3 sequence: CAWSLLGGRAWETQYF. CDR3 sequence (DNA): TGTGCCTGGAGTCTCCTCGGCGGGAGGGCTTGGGAGACCCAGTACTTC.

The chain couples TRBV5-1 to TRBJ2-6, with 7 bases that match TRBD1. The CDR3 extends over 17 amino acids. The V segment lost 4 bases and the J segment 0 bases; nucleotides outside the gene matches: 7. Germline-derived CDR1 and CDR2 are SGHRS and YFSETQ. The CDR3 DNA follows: TGCGCCAGCAGCCTCTTCGGGACAGACTCTGGGGCCAACGTCCTGACTTTC. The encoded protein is CASSLFGTDSGANVLTF.

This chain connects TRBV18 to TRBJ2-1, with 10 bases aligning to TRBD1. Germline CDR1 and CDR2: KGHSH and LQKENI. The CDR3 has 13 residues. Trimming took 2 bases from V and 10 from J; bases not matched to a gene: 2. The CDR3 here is CASSPRDRGEQFF. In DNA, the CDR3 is TGTGCCAGCTCACCAAGGGACAGGGGCGAGCAGTTCTTC. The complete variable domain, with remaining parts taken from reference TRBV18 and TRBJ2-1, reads NAGVMQNPRHLVRRRGQEARLRCSPMKGHSHVYWYRQLPEEGLKFMVYLQKENIIDESGMPKERFSAEFPKEGPSILRIQQVVRGDSAAYFCASSPRDRGEQFFGPGTRLTVL.

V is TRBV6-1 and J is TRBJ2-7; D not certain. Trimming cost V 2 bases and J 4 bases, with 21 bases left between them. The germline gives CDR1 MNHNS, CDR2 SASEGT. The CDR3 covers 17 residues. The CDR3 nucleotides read TGTGCCAGCAGTGAACCGTGGAGATCCGGAAGAATTTACGAGCAGTACTTC. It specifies CASSEPWRSGRIYEQYF.

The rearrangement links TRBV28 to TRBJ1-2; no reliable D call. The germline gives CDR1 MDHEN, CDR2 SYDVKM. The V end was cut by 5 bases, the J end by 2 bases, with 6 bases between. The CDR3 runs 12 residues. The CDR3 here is CASSRYNYGYTF. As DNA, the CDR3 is TGTGCCAGCAGTCGCTACAACTATGGCTACACCTTC.

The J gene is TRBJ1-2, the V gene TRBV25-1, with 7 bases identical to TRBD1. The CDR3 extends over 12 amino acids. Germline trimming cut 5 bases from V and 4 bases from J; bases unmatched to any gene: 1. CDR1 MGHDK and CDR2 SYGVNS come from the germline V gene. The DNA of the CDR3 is TGTGCCAGCAGTCGGGACAGCTATGGCTACACCTTC. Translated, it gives CASSRDSYGYTF.

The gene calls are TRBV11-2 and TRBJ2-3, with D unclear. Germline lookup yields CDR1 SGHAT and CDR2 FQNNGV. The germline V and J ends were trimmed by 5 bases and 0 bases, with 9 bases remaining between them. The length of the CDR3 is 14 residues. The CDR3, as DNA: TGTGCCAGCAGCGCGCCCGAAAGCACAGATACGCAGTATTTT. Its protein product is CASSAPESTDTQYF.